Each of the 29 T cell receptor beta chains below was sequenced from the same sample in a study of OX40 agonist ivuxolimab in advanced cancers. Libraries were prepared by immunoSEQ multiplex PCR; TCRdb keeps only in-frame clonotypes and omits some of them. This sample yields approximately 44,000 clones, of which around 90% are seen a single time; roughly 15% belongs to the top ten. The sample here was CD4+ or CD8+ T cells sorted from blood, taken in a trial of the OX40 agonist ivuxolimab. The receptor set was obtained from an adult with an advanced solid tumor such as melanoma, head and neck, liver or kidney cancer.

The chain joins TRBV6-5 to TRBJ2-7, with D maybe TRBD2 (5 bases). The V gene's germline CDR1 is MNHEY and CDR2 SVGAGI. This CDR3 contains 13 residues. V was pared by 5 bases and J by 5 bases, with 13 bases between. The CDR3, as DNA: TGTGCCAGCAGTCCCCCCGCCGGGAACGAGCAGTACTTC. This gives the protein CASSPPAGNEQYF.

Here the CDR3 DNA reads TGTGCCAGCAGCTTGGGCCTTTGGGGGGAAGCAGATTTAGGGGAGACCCAGTACTTC. Translation: CASSLGLWGEADLGETQYF. This chain links TRBV11-2 with TRBJ2-5; D possibly corresponds to TRBD2 (6 bases). V dropped 3 bases and J dropped 5 bases, with 28 bases sitting between them. Germline loops: CDR1 SGHAT, CDR2 FQNNGV. This CDR3 region has 19 residues.

V gene TRBV5-1 combines with J gene TRBJ2-7; no firm D call. There are 15 residues in the CDR3. Germline V gives CDR1 SGHRS, CDR2 YFSETQ. Trimming stripped 0 bases from V and 4 bases from J, with 14 bases between. In DNA, the CDR3 is TGCGCCAGCAGCTTGGGGATCGGATCAAGGTACGAGCAGTACTTC. Translating gives CASSLGIGSRYEQYF.

This chain uses TRBV11-2 with TRBJ2-2; no definite D call. V dropped 3 bases and J dropped 3 bases, with 2 bases sitting between them. Germline V gene sequence: CDR1 SGHAT, CDR2 FQNNGV. The CDR3 has 12 amino acids. The CDR3: CASSFDTGELFF. Here the CDR3 DNA reads TGTGCCAGCAGCTTCGACACCGGGGAGCTGTTTTTT.

The rearrangement uses TRBV11-2 and TRBJ2-3; 13 bases line up with TRBD2. This CDR3 is 16 amino acids long. Germline CDR1 reads SGHAT; CDR2 reads FQNNGV. J gave up 2 bases and V 5 bases, and 4 bases lay outside the gene matches. The CDR3 sequence is CASSPGLAGSTDTQYF. The CDR3 nucleotides read TGTGCCAGCAGCCCGGGACTAGCGGGATCCACAGATACGCAGTATTTT.

V gene TRBV7-8 combines with J gene TRBJ2-1; the D gene is possibly TRBD2 (6 bases). CDR3 size: 17 residues. V lost 1 base, J lost 4 bases, and 17 bases lay in between. The germline V gene encodes CDR1 SGHVS and CDR2 FQNEAQ. CDR3 sequence (DNA): TGTGCCAGCAGCTTAGAGGGATCCGGGACTGGTTACAATGAGCAGTTCTTC. Its translation is CASSLEGSGTGYNEQFF. Variable domain in full (rest from reference TRBV7-8 and TRBJ2-1): GAGVSQSPRYKVAKRGQDVALRCDPISGHVSLFWYQQALGQGPEFLTYFQNEAQLDKSGLPSDRFFAERPEGSVSTLKIQRTQQEDSAVYLCASSLEGSGTGYNEQFFGPGTRLTVL.

This clone has only one observation. The V gene is TRBV2, the J gene TRBJ1-1; D ambiguous. V lost 4 bases, J lost 3 bases, and 6 bases lay in between. The germline CDR1 and CDR2 sequences are SNHLY and FYNNEI. CDR3 size: 12 residues. The CDR3 sequence: CASSVGDTEAFF. The CDR3 region has the DNA TGTGCCAGCAGTGTCGGGGACACTGAAGCTTTCTTT.

The rearrangement links TRBV4-1 to TRBJ2-2; D remains ambiguous. Germline V CDR1 and CDR2: MGHRA, YSYEKL. This CDR3 spans 14 amino acids. The V and J ends lost 2 bases and 5 bases respectively, with 9 bases between them. The DNA of the CDR3 is TGCGCCAGCAGCCAAAACCTAGGAACCGGGGAGCTGTTTTTT. This translates into CASSQNLGTGELFF.

The V and J genes are TRBV7-9 and TRBJ1-1; the D is unclear. Trimming left V 8 bases short and J 1 base short, with 5 bases between. Germline CDR1 is SEHNR and CDR2 is FQNEAQ (reference sequence). The CDR3 consists of 11 residues. For the CDR3, the DNA is TGTGCCAGCTCGGGGAACACTGAAGCTTTCTTT. Protein: CASSGNTEAFF.

V and J are TRBV27 and TRBJ2-5; no reliable D call. This CDR3 is built from 11 residues. CDR1 is MNHEY and CDR2 is SMNVEV in the germline V gene (reference sequence). Trimming took off 1 base at V and 7 bases at J, with 4 bases between the two ends. This CDR3 is CASSLLGTQYF. CDR3 DNA sequence: TGTGCCAGCAGTTTATTAGGGACCCAGTACTTC.

V gene TRBV2 combines with J gene TRBJ2-3; D remains ambiguous. CDR1 is SNHLY, CDR2 FYNNEI, per germline. With 1 base removed from V and 0 bases from J, the gap between germline ends came to 8 bases. The CDR3 has 15 amino acids. The chain's CDR3 is CASSEDTSSTDTQYF. In DNA, the CDR3 is TGTGCCAGCAGTGAAGACACTTCTAGCACAGATACGCAGTATTTT.

This chain connects TRBV6-4 to TRBJ2-2; no definite D call. V shed 0 bases and J shed 6 bases, with 8 bases lying between them. The CDR3 contains 14 residues. Germline loops: CDR1 MRHNA, CDR2 SNTAGT. The CDR3 loop reads CASSDSDTSGELFF. The CDR3 nucleotides read TGTGCCAGCAGTGACTCCGACACATCCGGGGAGCTGTTTTTT.

The rearrangement links TRBV4-3 to TRBJ2-7; 8 nucleotides line up with TRBD1. Germline assignment: CDR1 LGHNA and CDR2 YSLEER. The CDR3 contains 13 residues. The ends lost 2 bases at V and 5 bases at J; junction bases unmatched: 2. CDR3 sequence: CASSQRTGNEQYF. The CDR3 nucleotides read TGCGCCAGCAGCCAACGGACAGGGAACGAGCAGTACTTC.

J is TRBJ1-1 and V is TRBV19; D ambiguous. CDR3 length: 14 residues. V lost 5 bases to trimming and J lost 0 bases, with 10 bases between them. Looked up from germline, CDR1 is LNHDA and CDR2 is SQIVND (reference sequence). The CDR3 nucleotides are TGTGCCAGTAGTGGCGGATCAATGAACACTGAAGCTTTCTTT. It is translated as CASSGGSMNTEAFF.

This sequence joins TRBV19 and TRBJ2-3, with D possibly matching TRBD1 (5 bases). The V and J ends lost 1 base and 0 bases respectively, with 8 bases between them. Per germline, CDR1 LNHDA and CDR2 SQIVND (reference sequence). This CDR3 is built from 15 residues. The CDR3, as DNA: TGTGCCAGTAGTATAGTAGGGGCTAGCACAGATACGCAGTATTTT. This gives the protein CASSIVGASTDTQYF. The full variable domain, rest sourced from reference TRBV19 and TRBJ2-3, is DGGITQSPKYLFRKEGQNVTLSCEQNLNHDAMYWYRQDPGQGLRLIYYSQIVNDFQKGDIAEGYSVSREKKESFPLTVTSAQKNPTAFYLCASSIVGASTDTQYFGPGTRLTVL.

The chain combines TRBV27 with TRBJ2-5; 9 bases agree with TRBD1. This CDR3 contains 16 residues. The germline gives CDR1 MNHEY, CDR2 SMNVEV (reference sequence). The V gene end was trimmed by 6 bases and the J gene end by 5 bases; junction bases not matched to a gene: 13. The CDR3 DNA sequence: TGTGCCAGCAGCAACTTCGGGACAGGGCTGGGGGAGACCCAGTACTTC. Translating gives CASSNFGTGLGETQYF.

The chain uses TRBV7-6 and TRBJ2-1; no clear D. The germline V and J ends were trimmed by 5 bases and 5 bases, with 10 bases remaining between them. Germline CDR1 reads SGHVS; CDR2 reads FNYEAQ. The CDR3 runs to 13 residues. The CDR3 nucleotides read TGTGCCAGCAGCCGATCCCGGGACAATGAGCAGTTCTTC. Its translation is CASSRSRDNEQFF.

The rearrangement uses TRBV11-2 and TRBJ2-7, with TRBD1 matching 10 bases. This CDR3 comprises 13 residues. Germline CDR1 is SGHAT and CDR2 is FQNNGV. Trimming removed 4 bases from V and 3 bases from J; junction bases left unmatched: 0. Here the CDR3 DNA reads TGTGCCAGCAGCTGGGACAGGGGCTACGAGCAGTACTTC. Protein product: CASSWDRGYEQYF.

The chain carries TRBV27 and TRBJ2-2; D unresolved. CDR3 length equals 14 residues. The germline V and J ends were trimmed by 10 bases and 6 bases, with 18 bases remaining between them. Germline values: CDR1 MNHEY, CDR2 SMNVEV (reference sequence). CDR3 DNA: TGTGCCACCAAAGACCCACCATCCGCCGGGGAGCTGTTTTTT. Its translation is CATKDPPSAGELFF.

The CDR3 nucleotides read TGCGCCAGCAGCCAAGCCGACGGTACCTACGAGCAGTACTTC. Amino acid sequence: CASSQADGTYEQYF. This rearrangement joins TRBV4-1 to TRBJ2-7, with D hard to call. The germline V gene has CDR1 MGHRA and CDR2 YSYEKL. There are 14 residues in the CDR3. V was cut by 1 base and J by 2 bases, with 9 bases left in between.

V gene TRBV30 combines with J gene TRBJ2-2; unclear D gene. Germline V gives CDR1 GTSNPN, CDR2 SVGIG (reference sequence). V lost 1 base and J 1 base, leaving 7 bases between the germline ends. The CDR3 totals 14 residues. CDR3 amino acids: CAWSEDLNTGELFF. The CDR3 coding sequence is TGTGCCTGGAGTGAGGACCTGAACACCGGGGAGCTGTTTTTT. The entire variable domain, with the rest obtained from reference TRBV30 and TRBJ2-2, is as follows: SQTIHQWPATLVQPVGSPLSLECTVEGTSNPNLYWYRQAAGRGLQLLFYSVGIGQISSEVPQNLSASRPQDRQFILSSKKLLLSDSGFYLCAWSEDLNTGELFFGEGSRLTVL.

The rearrangement uses TRBV4-2 and TRBJ2-7; D unresolved. V lost 0 bases and J 3 bases, leaving 6 bases between the germline ends. This CDR3 is built from 13 residues. Germline CDR1 LGHNA, CDR2 YNFKEQ. The CDR3 reads CASSQEQYYEQYF. The CDR3 nucleotides read TGTGCCAGCAGCCAAGAACAGTACTACGAGCAGTACTTC.

V and J are TRBV19 and TRBJ2-1, with D perhaps matching TRBD2 (5 bases). The ends were cut back, 5 bases at V and 2 bases at J, with 10 bases in the middle. This CDR3 has 14 amino acids. Germline V gene lookup returns CDR1 LNHDA and CDR2 SQIVND (reference sequence). CDR3 coding DNA: TGTGCCAGTAGTCCGGACTCTGCCTACAATGAGCAGTTCTTC. Residues: CASSPDSAYNEQFF.

This clone was detected only once. The chain uses TRBV19 and TRBJ2-7; either TRBD1 or TRBD2 may supply D (5 bases each). Germline V gene sequence: CDR1 LNHDA, CDR2 SQIVND (reference sequence). V lost 5 bases to trimming and J lost 2 bases, with 10 bases between them. The CDR3 has 13 amino acids. The CDR3 bases are TGTGCCAGTAGTCTCGGGACGACCTACGAGCAGTACTTC. Its protein is CASSLGTTYEQYF.

This clone was seen just once. The rearrangement joins TRBV27 to TRBJ2-1, with D perhaps TRBD2 (6 bases). Germline CDR1 is MNHEY and CDR2 is SMNVEV (reference sequence). V lost 6 bases and J 0 bases, leaving 12 bases between the germline ends. The CDR3 extends over 15 amino acids. The CDR3 DNA reads as TGTGCCAGCAGCAGTAGCGGAGGCTCCTACAATGAGCAGTTCTTC. This sequence encodes CASSSSGGSYNEQFF.

The CDR3 region is CASSLVYRDGQPQHF. The CDR3 DNA reads as TGTGCCAGCAGTTTAGTGTACAGGGATGGTCAGCCCCAGCATTTT. The rearrangement uses TRBV27 and TRBJ1-5, with D perhaps TRBD1 (6 bases). Germline CDR1 reads MNHEY; CDR2 reads SMNVEV (reference sequence). V dropped 2 bases and J dropped 6 bases, with 14 bases sitting between them. This CDR3 contains 15 residues.

The V and J genes are TRBV9 and TRBJ2-7; D unresolved. The CDR3 contains 15 residues. Between the trimmed V and J ends, which lost 4 bases and 0 bases, there was a span of 14 bases. Per the germline V gene, CDR1 is SGDLS and CDR2 is YYNGEE. CDR3 sequence: CASSSTGLPSYEQYF. CDR3 DNA sequence: TGTGCCAGCAGCTCGACTGGGTTACCCTCCTACGAGCAGTACTTC.

This chain joins TRBV27 and TRBJ2-1, with 14 bases matching TRBD2. The CDR3 consists of 14 residues. The trim removed 5 bases at V and 8 bases at J, leaving 2 bases unmatched. CDR1 is MNHEY and CDR2 is SMNVEV in the germline V gene (reference sequence). This CDR3 reads CASSPGLAGDEQFF. The CDR3 DNA reads as TGTGCCAGCAGTCCGGGACTAGCGGGAGATGAGCAGTTCTTC.

This clone was observed a few times. The chain uses TRBV7-9 and TRBJ2-1, with D tentatively TRBD2 (6 bases). From germline, CDR1 is SEHNR and CDR2 FQNEAQ (reference sequence). The length of the CDR3 is 13 residues. Trimming removed 1 base from V and 9 bases from J, with 10 bases in between. The CDR3 region has the DNA TGTGCCAGCAGCTTAGTTGGGCGGGGTGAGCAGTTCTTC. It specifies CASSLVGRGEQFF.